These 20 T cell receptor beta chains originate from one sample sequenced in a study of Graves' ophthalmopathy and Graves' hyperthyroidism. CDR3 regions of TCR beta were amplified from RNA transcripts. HTBI-primed first-round RT-PCR preceded second-round multiplex PCR. TCRdb independently ran MiXCR on the multiplex PCR reads; one entry per CDR3 protein. The sample holds 400,000 to 450,000 distinct CDR3 sequences, under 25% seen once. The sequencing input was peripheral blood. The receptors come from a young woman with stable Graves' hyperthyroidism.

This clonotype has a count of ten or more. The chain is built from TRBV28 and TRBJ1-2; possibly TRBD1 for D (5 bases). CDR1 and CDR2 (germline): MDHEN, SYDVKM. The V gene lost 0 bases and the J gene lost 0 bases, with 11 bases spanning the gap. CDR3 length equals 16 residues. CDR3 residues: CASSLWRRGPNYGYTF. CDR3 nucleotides: TGTGCCAGCAGTTTATGGAGGCGGGGCCCTAACTATGGCTACACCTTC.

Of note for this clonotype: A read error may be the cause here, since a much bigger clone is one base away. The rearrangement links TRBV2 to TRBJ2-2; D tentatively fits TRBD1 or TRBD2 (6 bases each). Germline loops: CDR1 SNHLY, CDR2 FYNNEI. The length of the CDR3 is 15 residues. The CDR3 bases are TGTGCCAGCAGTGTTCGGGGGCAGGACACCGGGGAGCTGTGTTTT. Its protein product is CASSVRGQDTGELCF.

Many counts were recorded for this clonotype. The rearrangement joins TRBV28 to TRBJ1-1, with D hard to call. There are 13 residues in the CDR3. Germline V CDR1 and CDR2: MDHEN, SYDVKM. With 2 bases removed from V and 4 bases from J, the gap between germline ends came to 8 bases. The CDR3 here is CASSLTAGTEAFF. CDR3 sequence (DNA): TGTGCCAGCAGTTTAACCGCGGGCACTGAAGCTTTCTTT. Variable domain in full (rest from reference TRBV28 and TRBJ1-1): DVKVTQSSRYLVKRTGEKVFLECVQDMDHENMFWYRQDPGLGLRLIYFSYDVKMKEKGDIPEGYSVSREKKERFSLILESASTNQTSMYLCASSLTAGTEAFFGQGTRLTVV.

J is TRBJ2-7 and V is TRBV6-2 or TRBV6-3, with D possibly being TRBD1 (5 bases). The V and J ends lost 8 bases and 4 bases respectively, with 12 bases between them. Looked up from germline, CDR1 is MNHEY and CDR2 is SVGEGT. This CDR3 is 12 amino acids long. CDR3 sequence (DNA): TGTGCCAGCGGGGCTAGGGCATACGAGCAGTACTTC. The encoded protein is CASGARAYEQYF.

On this clonotype: A much more abundant neighbour one base away suggests this may be a read error. V is TRBV7-9 and J is TRBJ2-7; no reliable D call. The germline V gene has CDR1 SEHNR and CDR2 FQNEAQ (reference sequence). This CDR3 region has 14 residues. Deletions cut 1 base from V and 5 bases from J, with 12 bases between. The CDR3 sequence: CASSLGDCKHEQYF. The DNA for the CDR3 is TGTGCCAGCAGCTTAGGCGACTGTAAGCACGAGCAGTACTTC.

This clonotype was counted ten times or more. The chain has TRBV5-1 and TRBJ1-1; D remains ambiguous. Germline loops: CDR1 SGHRS, CDR2 YFSETQ. The CDR3 totals 12 residues. Deletions cut 5 bases from V and 6 bases from J, with 11 bases between. CDR3 protein: CASSHGGSEAFF. The CDR3 DNA follows: TGCGCCAGCAGTCACGGCGGCTCTGAAGCTTTCTTT.

The chain employs TRBV13 and TRBJ2-7, with 11 nucleotides matching TRBD2. Germline V gene lookup returns CDR1 PRHDT and CDR2 FYEKMQ (reference sequence). The CDR3 has 15 amino acids. Unmatched junction bases numbered 6, after V lost 3 bases and J lost 5 bases. CDR3: CASSFSSGRANEQYF. The CDR3 region has the DNA TGTGCCAGCAGCTTCAGTAGCGGGAGGGCCAACGAGCAGTACTTC.

This clonotype has at least ten counts. This chain connects TRBV7-8 to TRBJ2-7; maybe TRBD2 (5 bases). Trimming took off 5 bases at V and 3 bases at J, with 8 bases between the two ends. This CDR3 region has 12 residues. Germline assignment: CDR1 SGHVS and CDR2 FQNEAQ. The CDR3 region has the DNA TGTGCCAGCAGCGCTGACTACTACGAGCAGTACTTC. It yields the protein CASSADYYEQYF.

The chain is built from TRBV20-1 and TRBJ2-7; no clear D. Germline CDR1 and CDR2: DFQATT and SNEGSKA (reference sequence). The CDR3 has 14 amino acids. With 1 base removed from V and 2 bases from J, the gap between germline ends came to 12 bases. The CDR3 DNA sequence: TGCAGTGCTAGAGCGAGTGAGCTAGCCTACGAGCAGTACTTC. Encoded protein: CSARASELAYEQYF.

This clonotype showed up many times. V is TRBV30 and J is TRBJ1-5, with 8 bases matching TRBD1. This CDR3 region has 14 residues. Germline loops: CDR1 GTSNPN, CDR2 SVGIG (reference sequence). Germline trimming cut 0 bases from V and 7 bases from J; bases unmatched to any gene: 5. CDR3 bases: TGTGCCTGGAGTGTCGGACAGGGCCGCCAGCCCCAGCATTTT. Amino acids: CAWSVGQGRQPQHF.

At least ten counts were recorded for this clonotype. The chain links TRBV6-5 to TRBJ2-5; no definite D call. CDR3 length equals 14 residues. Trimming removed 2 bases from V and 2 bases from J, with 9 bases in between. Germline lookup yields CDR1 MNHEY and CDR2 SVGAGI. The CDR3 DNA reads TGTGCCAGCAGTTACGGGGTTCTACAAGAGACCCAGTACTTC. This encodes CASSYGVLQETQYF.

This clonotype occurred many times. V usage is TRBV5-6 and J usage is TRBJ2-3, with D perhaps TRBD2 (6 bases). The CDR3 length is 15 residues. Trimming removed 1 base at V and 2 bases at J, with 11 bases between. CDR1 and CDR2 (germline): SGHDT, YYEEEE. The DNA for the CDR3 is TGTGCCAGCAGCTTGTTCTCGGGGGTCACAGATACGCAGTATTTT. Amino acids: CASSLFSGVTDTQYF.

This clonotype was recorded at least ten times. The chain is built from TRBV20-1 and TRBJ2-2; 10 positions match TRBD2. The CDR3 covers 15 residues. Per the germline V gene, CDR1 is DFQATT and CDR2 is SNEGSKA (reference sequence). Unmatched junction bases numbered 2, after V lost 1 base and J lost 3 bases. CDR3 region: CSARAGTSDTGELFF. CDR3 bases: TGCAGTGCTAGAGCCGGGACTAGCGACACCGGGGAGCTGTTTTTT.

This clonotype was seen ten or more times. This sequence joins TRBV6-5 and TRBJ2-7; 7 bases match TRBD1. CDR1 and CDR2 from the germline V gene are MNHEY and SVGAGI. V trimming: 5 bases; J trimming: 3 bases; junction bases outside the gene matches: 13. CDR3 length: 16 residues. CDR3 in DNA: TGTGCCAGCAGTACGCGACCGACAGGGAAGGTCTACGAGCAGTACTTC. Its translation: CASSTRPTGKVYEQYF.

This clonotype was detected many times. The chain has TRBV11-2 and TRBJ2-6; D may be TRBD1 (5 bases). Trimming stripped 0 bases from V and 2 bases from J, with 8 bases between. Germline values: CDR1 SGHAT, CDR2 FQNNGV. The CDR3 is 16 amino acids. The CDR3 nucleotides read TGTGCCAGCAGCTTAGACAGGGCTGCTGGGGCCAACGTCCTGACTTTC. Encoded protein: CASSLDRAAGANVLTF.

The rearrangement joins TRBV4-3 to TRBJ2-7; 8 bases line up with TRBD1. The CDR3 covers 13 residues. The V and J ends lost 2 bases and 5 bases, in that order; junction bases with no gene match: 2. Germline loops: CDR1 LGHNA, CDR2 YSLEER. The CDR3 nucleotides read TGCGCCAGCAGCCAACGGACAGGGCACGAGCAGTACTTC. Translated: CASSQRTGHEQYF.

This clonotype was found many times. The chain has TRBV30 and TRBJ1-1; no reliable D call. The CDR3 covers 12 residues. V shed 4 bases and J shed 5 bases, with 11 bases lying between them. Germline assignment: CDR1 GTSNPN and CDR2 SVGIG (reference sequence). The CDR3 loop is CAWNSGGTEAFF. The CDR3 DNA sequence: TGTGCCTGGAACTCGGGTGGGACTGAAGCTTTCTTT.

This clonotype showed up many times. V gene TRBV28 combines with J gene TRBJ2-2; D possibly corresponds to TRBD2 (6 bases). The ends were cut back, 6 bases at V and 3 bases at J, with 23 bases in the middle. There are 18 residues in the CDR3. Germline V CDR1 and CDR2: MDHEN, SYDVKM. CDR3 coding DNA: TGTGCCAGCAGCTGGGTTAGGGGTCGGGAGCTCGACACCGGGGAGCTGTTTTTT. Translation gives CASSWVRGRELDTGELFF.

This clonotype was counted only a few times. This chain connects TRBV27 to TRBJ2-2; no clear D. Germline CDR1 reads MNHEY; CDR2 reads SMNVEV (reference sequence). V dropped 1 base and J dropped 6 bases, with 9 bases sitting between them. CDR3 length equals 14 residues. CDR3 loop: CASSLLSPPGELFF. The CDR3 region has the DNA TGTGCCAGCAGTTTATTATCTCCTCCCGGGGAGCTGTTTTTT.

Many counts were recorded for this clonotype. The J gene is TRBJ1-1, the V gene TRBV29-1; D gene uncertain. This CDR3 contains 13 residues. V dropped 4 bases and J dropped 5 bases, with 14 bases sitting between them. From germline, CDR1 is SQVTM and CDR2 ANQGSEA. The CDR3 region has the DNA TGCAGCGTTGGTGTCGCAGCGAAGACTGAAGCTTTCTTT. Its translation is CSVGVAAKTEAFF.